This T cell receptor (beta chain) emerged from a study of Graves' ophthalmopathy and Graves' hyperthyroidism. Ages of hyperthyroidism patients ran from 18 to 65, and their diagnoses were new, under 2 months' duration. CDR3 regions of TCR beta were amplified from RNA transcripts. In the first round, RT-PCR was carried out with HTBI primers, and a multiplex PCR formed the second round. MiXCR was run by TCRdb on the multiplex PCR reads, yielding one entry per CDR3 protein. The sample contains around 1.1 million distinct CDR3 sequences, 35% to 40% of which appear only once. V was trimmed by 3 bases and J by 1 base, leaving 10 bases between them. The CDR3 covers 15 residues. CDR1 and CDR2 from the germline V gene are SGDLS and YYNGEE. Notes on this clonotype: A read error may be the cause here, since a much bigger clone is one base away.

The sequence was collected from an adult man with Graves' hyperthyroidism. The source material was peripheral blood or thyroid tissue (not recorded which). The chain recombines TRBV9 with TRBJ2-2; perhaps TRBD2 as D (6 bases). DNA of the CDR3: TGTGCCAGCAGCGCCCCAGCGGGGAACACCGGGGAGCTGTTTTTT. Amino acids: CASSAPAGNTGELFF. The full variable domain, with the rest looked up from reference TRBV9 and TRBJ2-2, is DSGVTQTPKHLITATGQRVTLRCSPRSGDLSVYWYQQSLDQGLQFLIQYYNGEERAKGNILERFSAQQFPDLHSELNLSSLELGDSALYFCASSAPAGNTGELFFGEGSRLTVL.